The sequence of this T cell receptor (beta chain) was determined in a study of blood T cells in healthy people across ages. A second PCR of 7 to 11 cycles used a sample-barcoded 5' primer and a J-beta primer mix. TCRdb passed the 5' RACE reads through MiXCR, listing each CDR3 protein once. The sample records 650,000 to 700,000 distinct CDR3 sequences, approximately 52% being singletons. This CDR3 has 14 residues. V was clipped by 3 bases and J by 5 bases, with 10 bases between them. The sequence was collected from a woman older than 75 in good health. The sequenced sample consisted of blood. The chain couples TRBV12-3 or TRBV12-4 to TRBJ2-2; D uncertain. The CDR3 sequence is CASSLSVRTGELFF. CDR3 DNA sequence: TGTGCCAGCAGTTTGAGTGTCCGGACCGGGGAGCTGTTTTTT.